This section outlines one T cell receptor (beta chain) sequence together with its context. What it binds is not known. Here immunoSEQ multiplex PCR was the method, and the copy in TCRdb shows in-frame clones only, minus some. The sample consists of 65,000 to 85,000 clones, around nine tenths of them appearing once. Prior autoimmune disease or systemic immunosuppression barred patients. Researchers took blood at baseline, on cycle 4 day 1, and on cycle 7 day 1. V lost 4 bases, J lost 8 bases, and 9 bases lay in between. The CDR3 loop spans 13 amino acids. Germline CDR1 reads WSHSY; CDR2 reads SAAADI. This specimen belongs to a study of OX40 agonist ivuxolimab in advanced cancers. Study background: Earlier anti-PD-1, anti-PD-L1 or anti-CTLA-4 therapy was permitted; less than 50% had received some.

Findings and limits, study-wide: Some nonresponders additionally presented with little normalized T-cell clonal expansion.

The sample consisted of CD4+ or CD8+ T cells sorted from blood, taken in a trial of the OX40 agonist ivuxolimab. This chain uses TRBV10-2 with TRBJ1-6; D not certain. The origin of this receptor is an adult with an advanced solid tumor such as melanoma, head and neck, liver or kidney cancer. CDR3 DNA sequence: TGCGCCAGCAGTGTGAGTGGCGATTCACCCCTCCACTTT. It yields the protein CASSVSGDSPLHF.